Shown below are 30 T cell receptor beta chains from a single sample sequenced in a study of blood T cell repertoires in COVID-19. Profiled with immunoSEQ multiplex PCR; TCRdb holds only in-frame clones, not every one. There are 200,000 to 250,000 clones in the sample; approximately 82% occur only once, and about 10% lies in the top ten. The material sequenced was peripheral blood. These receptors all stem from a man aged 50-59 years with active or convalescent COVID-19.

The rearrangement links TRBV7-8 to TRBJ1-1; weak D call: TRBD1 (5 bases). The germline CDR1 and CDR2 sequences are SGHVS and FQNEAQ. V was cut by 1 base and J by 0 bases, with 9 bases left in between. This CDR3 is built from 15 residues. The CDR3 is CASSLEDNLNTEAFF. CDR3 sequence (DNA): TGTGCCAGCAGCTTAGAGGACAACCTGAACACTGAAGCTTTCTTT.

The V gene is TRBV7-2, the J gene TRBJ1-6; 9 positions agree with TRBD1. V was clipped by 5 bases and J by 5 bases; unmatched bases: 4. The CDR3 consists of 15 residues. Germline lookup yields CDR1 SGHTA and CDR2 FQGNSA. The CDR3 reads CASSIQGANNSPLHF. CDR3 bases: TGTGCCAGCAGCATACAGGGGGCAAATAATTCACCCCTCCACTTT.

The chain employs TRBV9 and TRBJ2-2, with TRBD2 identical over 7 bases. The germline V gene has CDR1 SGDLS and CDR2 YYNGEE. With V trimmed by 4 bases and J by 7 bases, 13 bases remained unmatched. The CDR3 totals 16 residues. The CDR3: CASSPPTGLYSGELFF. CDR3 DNA sequence: TGTGCCAGCAGCCCCCCCACGGGACTATATAGCGGGGAGCTGTTTTTT.

This clone was found a few times. The chain employs TRBV5-1 and TRBJ2-5, with 8 bases matching TRBD1. Per germline, CDR1 SGHRS and CDR2 YFSETQ. This CDR3 spans 15 amino acids. Trimming removed 4 bases from V and 1 base from J; junction bases left unmatched: 6. CDR3 amino acids: CASSQGTGPQETQYF. The DNA for the CDR3 is TGCGCCAGCAGCCAAGGGACAGGACCCCAAGAGACCCAGTACTTC.

The chain uses TRBV28 and TRBJ2-6; 8 positions match TRBD1. With V trimmed by 6 bases and J by 4 bases, 8 bases remained unmatched. The CDR3 sequence is 16 residues long. The germline gives CDR1 MDHEN, CDR2 SYDVKM. Here the CDR3 DNA reads TGTGCCAGCAGAACCTCAGGGGGCACAGGGGCCAACGTCCTGACTTTC. Its protein product is CASRTSGGTGANVLTF.

The V call is TRBV18, the J call TRBJ2-6, with D possibly being TRBD1 (6 bases). Germline V lookup: CDR1 KGHSH, CDR2 LQKENI. There are 18 residues in the CDR3. Trimming removed 5 bases at V and 0 bases at J, with 17 bases between. The CDR3 loop reads CASSDGLGAFSGANVLTF. DNA of the CDR3: TGTGCCAGCTCAGACGGATTGGGGGCCTTCTCTGGGGCCAACGTCCTGACTTTC.

This clone has a single count. The gene calls are TRBV2 and TRBJ2-5, with 9 bases fitting TRBD2. The V gene end was trimmed by 2 bases and the J gene end by 5 bases; junction bases not matched to a gene: 6. Germline lookup yields CDR1 SNHLY and CDR2 FYNNEI. The CDR3 extends over 15 amino acids. The CDR3 here is CASSESLAGLETQYF. CDR3 nucleotides: TGTGCCAGCAGTGAATCACTAGCGGGTCTGGAGACCCAGTACTTC.

For the CDR3, the DNA is TGTGCCAGCAGCCAAGGGACTAACCCAAGGGCCCAGTACTTC. It yields the protein CASSQGTNPRAQYF. The V call is TRBV3-1 (or the pseudogene TRBV3-2), the J call TRBJ2-5, with D tentatively TRBD2 (6 bases). The V end was cut by 1 base, the J end by 9 bases, with 15 bases between. Germline V CDR1 and CDR2: LGHDT, YNNKEL (reference sequence). The CDR3 totals 14 residues.

Only one count was recorded for this clone. The chain combines TRBV19 with TRBJ2-2; 10 bases match TRBD2. In germline, CDR1 is LNHDA, CDR2 SQIVND (reference sequence). V dropped 6 bases and J dropped 5; count of bases not matched to a gene: 3. The CDR3 length is 14 residues. This CDR3 is CASRGLARTGELFF. Here the CDR3 DNA reads TGTGCCAGTAGGGGACTAGCGCGGACCGGGGAGCTGTTTTTT.

The chain recombines TRBV28 with TRBJ2-3; 12 nucleotides agree with TRBD2. The CDR3 has 15 amino acids. Trimming took 3 bases from V and 3 from J; bases not matched to a gene: 1. Germline-derived CDR1 and CDR2 are MDHEN and SYDVKM. In DNA form, the CDR3 reads TGTGCCAGCAGTTTTCTAGCGGGAGGGACAGATACGCAGTATTTT. This codes for CASSFLAGGTDTQYF.

V and J are TRBV7-3 and TRBJ2-2; D ambiguous. The CDR3 has 14 residues. Deletions cut 3 bases from V and 10 bases from J, with 15 bases between. Germline CDR1 reads SGHTA; CDR2 reads FQGTGA. CDR3: CASSLSPGFAELFF. In nucleotides, the CDR3 is TGTGCCAGCAGCTTGAGCCCGGGTTTCGCGGAGCTGTTTTTT.

In DNA, the CDR3 is TGTGCCAGCAGCCGCCGACAGGGTGGCACTGAAGCTTTCTTT. Amino acid sequence: CASSRRQGGTEAFF. The J gene is TRBJ1-1, the V gene TRBV4-2; 7 bases fit TRBD1. Unmatched junction bases numbered 6, after V lost 4 bases and J lost 4 bases. Germline V lookup: CDR1 LGHNA, CDR2 YNFKEQ. CDR3 length: 14 amino acids.

The chain joins TRBV2 to TRBJ1-1; a possible D gene is TRBD1 (5 bases). The CDR3 totals 11 residues. Germline assignment: CDR1 SNHLY and CDR2 FYNNEI. Between the trimmed V and J ends, which lost 1 base and 11 bases, there was a span of 8 bases. This CDR3 reads CASSEDRMAFF. The CDR3 DNA is TGTGCCAGCAGTGAAGACAGGATGGCTTTCTTT.

The chain combines TRBV30 with TRBJ2-6; D is perhaps TRBD1 (5 bases). CDR3 length: 18 residues. In germline, CDR1 is GTSNPN, CDR2 SVGIG (reference sequence). The V gene lost 2 bases and the J gene lost 2 bases, with 19 bases spanning the gap. The CDR3 nucleotides are TGTGCCTGGAGTACAGGACATGCCGGAGTGGCTGGGGCCAACGTCCTGACTTTC. It specifies CAWSTGHAGVAGANVLTF.

This clone was seen only once. V usage is TRBV19 and J usage is TRBJ1-2; weak D call: TRBD1 (6 bases). This CDR3 contains 16 residues. V was clipped by 8 bases and J by 0 bases, with 19 bases between them. Germline lookup yields CDR1 LNHDA and CDR2 SQIVND (reference sequence). CDR3 sequence (DNA): TGTGCCAGTCAACCCACCGGGACACTTACTAACTATGGCTACACCTTC. Its protein is CASQPTGTLTNYGYTF.

The V gene is TRBV5-1, the J gene TRBJ2-6, with D unclear. From germline, CDR1 is SGHRS and CDR2 YFSETQ. The CDR3 totals 14 residues. Trimming removed 3 bases from V and 4 bases from J, with 8 bases in between. The CDR3 loop reads CASSSTFGANVLTF. In DNA form, the CDR3 reads TGCGCCAGCAGCTCTACCTTCGGGGCCAACGTCCTGACTTTC.

The chain uses TRBV5-8 and TRBJ2-7; D unclear. V lost 0 bases and J 0 bases, leaving 13 bases between the germline ends. This CDR3 is built from 16 residues. Germline V lookup: CDR1 SGHTS, CDR2 YDEGEE. The CDR3 is CASSLDLKAYSYEQYF. CDR3 nucleotides: TGTGCCAGCAGCTTGGACCTTAAAGCTTACTCCTACGAGCAGTACTTC.

This clone was picked up one time. This sequence joins TRBV7-9 and TRBJ1-4; 10 bases align to TRBD1. Looked up from germline, CDR1 is SEHNR and CDR2 is FQNEAQ (reference sequence). V shed 3 bases, J shed 8 bases, and the junction held 3 bases outside the gene matches. The CDR3 runs to 14 residues. Here the CDR3 reads CASSFGTGEEKLFF. The CDR3 region has the DNA TGTGCCAGCAGCTTCGGGACAGGGGAAGAAAAACTGTTTTTT.

The chain is built from TRBV19 and TRBJ2-7; D gene uncertain. Germline V gene data show CDR1 as LNHDA and CDR2 as SQIVND (reference sequence). V gave up 3 bases and J gave up 4 bases, with 7 bases separating them. This CDR3 region has 12 residues. The CDR3 reads CASSIGGYEQYF. The CDR3, as DNA: TGTGCCAGTAGTATTGGCGGATACGAGCAGTACTTC.

DNA of the CDR3: TGTGCCAGCAGCCCAAGGCCAGGAATCCTCGGTCGCCCTTCACCCCTCCACTTT. This gives the protein CASSPRPGILGRPSPLHF. The chain recombines TRBV7-2 with TRBJ1-6; D unresolved. The CDR3 is 18 residues long. The germline CDR1 and CDR2 sequences are SGHTA and FQGNSA. V shed 5 bases and J shed 9 bases, with 26 bases lying between them.

J is TRBJ2-7 and V is TRBV5-1, with 7 bases aligning to TRBD1. Germline V gives CDR1 SGHRS, CDR2 YFSETQ. The ends lost 4 bases at V and 5 bases at J; junction bases unmatched: 6. This CDR3 has 13 amino acids. CDR3: CASSQIQGNEQYF. Written as DNA, the CDR3 is TGCGCCAGCAGCCAAATACAGGGGAACGAGCAGTACTTC. The full variable domain, completed using reference TRBV5-1 and TRBJ2-7, is KAGVTQTPRYLIKTRGQQVTLSCSPISGHRSVSWYQQTPGQGLQFLFEYFSETQRNKGNFPGRFSGRQFSNSRSEMNVSTLELGDSALYLCASSQIQGNEQYFGPGTRLTVT.

The chain carries TRBV5-6 and TRBJ1-1; 9 bases are a match to TRBD1. The CDR3 is made up of 12 amino acids. Losses at the gene ends were 4 bases for V and 7 bases for J; bases not matched to a gene: 2. Looked up from germline, CDR1 is SGHDT and CDR2 is YYEEEE. The CDR3 is CASSRQGGEAFF. The DNA for the CDR3 is TGTGCCAGCAGCCGACAGGGGGGTGAAGCTTTCTTT.

This chain connects TRBV28 to TRBJ1-5; no definite D call. Germline CDR1 MDHEN, CDR2 SYDVKM. CDR3 size: 13 residues. The V gene lost 5 bases and the J gene lost 4 bases, with 9 bases spanning the gap. The CDR3 DNA sequence: TGTGCCAGCAGTCTACTTAATAATCAGCCCCAGCATTTT. Encoded protein: CASSLLNNQPQHF.

This rearrangement joins TRBV7-3 to TRBJ2-2; possibly TRBD1 for D (6 bases). Deletions cut 5 bases from V and 5 bases from J, with 12 bases between. Germline loops: CDR1 SGHTA, CDR2 FQGTGA. CDR3 length: 14 residues. The CDR3 DNA is TGTGCCAGCAGCCAGGGACATTTGACCGGGGAGCTGTTTTTT. It is translated as CASSQGHLTGELFF. Drawing the rest from reference TRBV7-3 and TRBJ2-2, the complete variable domain is GAGVSQTPSNKVTEKGKYVELRCDPISGHTALYWYRQSLGQGPEFLIYFQGTGAADDSGLPNDRFFAVRPEGSVSTLKIQRTERGDSAVYLCASSQGHLTGELFFGEGSRLTVL.

J is TRBJ2-3 and V is TRBV7-6, with 12 bases matching TRBD2. Germline V CDR1 and CDR2: SGHVS, FNYEAQ. Trimming removed 5 bases from V and 5 bases from J; junction bases left unmatched: 8. The CDR3 runs to 16 residues. CDR3 DNA sequence: TGTGCCAGCAGCGTCCTAGCGGGAGGGCCGGAAGATACGCAGTATTTT. It yields the protein CASSVLAGGPEDTQYF.

This clone was seen only a few times. The chain uses TRBV6-1 and TRBJ1-6; TRBD1 might be the D (6 bases). Trimming shortened V by 4 bases and J by 4 bases, and 17 bases separated the two germline ends. CDR3 length: 17 residues. In germline, CDR1 is MNHNS, CDR2 SASEGT. The CDR3 here is CASSGYTGRIYNSPLHF. The CDR3 coding sequence is TGTGCCAGCAGTGGGTATACAGGGAGAATTTATAATTCACCCCTCCACTTT.

This clone was seen a few times. The chain couples TRBV30 to TRBJ2-1, with D uncertain. CDR1 and CDR2 from the germline V gene are GTSNPN and SVGIG (reference sequence). This CDR3 is built from 14 residues. Trimming cost V 1 base and J 4 bases, with 11 bases left between them. The CDR3 bases are TGTGCCTGGAGTGATTGGCGGCAGTACAATGAGCAGTTCTTC. Protein: CAWSDWRQYNEQFF.

The CDR3 sequence is CASSPTGTSTDTQYF. CDR3 bases: TGTGCCAGCTCCCCTACCGGGACTAGCACAGATACGCAGTATTTT. This chain links TRBV18 with TRBJ2-3, with a possible D match to TRBD2 (6 bases). CDR1 and CDR2 (germline): KGHSH, LQKENI. The CDR3 runs to 15 residues. V shed 6 bases and J shed 0 bases, with 13 bases lying between them.

This sequence joins TRBV19 and TRBJ2-1; 12 positions agree with TRBD2. The CDR3 contains 16 residues. V shed 10 bases, J shed 8 bases, and the junction held 15 bases outside the gene matches. In germline, CDR1 is LNHDA, CDR2 SQIVND (reference sequence). Here the CDR3 DNA reads TGTGCCAACGTGCGGACGAGACTAGCGGGAGACTATGAGCAGTTCTTC. Its protein is CANVRTRLAGDYEQFF.

J is TRBJ2-2 and V is TRBV7-2, with D perhaps TRBD1 (6 bases). This CDR3 is 17 amino acids long. Deletions cut 0 bases from V and 2 bases from J, with 13 bases between. Germline V gene sequence: CDR1 SGHTA, CDR2 FQGNSA. The CDR3 spells CASSLALGAFNTGELFF. As DNA, the CDR3 is TGTGCCAGCAGCTTAGCGCTGGGGGCTTTCAACACCGGGGAGCTGTTTTTT.